The rows below give T cell receptor beta chains drawn from one sample of a study of T cell responses to AZD1222 COVID-19 vaccine. TCRdb's copy holds only in-frame clones and misses some; the assay was immunoSEQ multiplex PCR. Among 85,000 to 120,000 clones listed, 80% to 95% were seen once. The sample in question was peripheral blood, obtained 28 days after the second AZD1222 dose. These receptors were obtained from an adult who received the AZD1222 COVID-19 vaccine. Each CDR3 is given with its conserved first and last residue. The D gene is left open where the match is weak.

j_gene | len | d_gene | v_gene | CDR3aa
TRBJ2-7 | 18 | NA | TRBV21-1 | CASAFWTSGGLNSYEQYF
TRBJ2-7 | 15 | TRBD1 | TRBV5-1 | CASSSDGQGSYEQYF
TRBJ2-5 | 15 | TRBD2 | TRBV7-2 | CASSDKRGGGETQYF
TRBJ2-7 | 17 | NA | TRBV30 | CAWSGYSGQVEFYEQYF
TRBJ1-5 | 15 | NA | TRBV2 | CASSDKGLGNQPQHF
TRBJ2-3 | 16 | TRBD1 | TRBV7-3 | CASSLSQQGNTDTQYF
TRBJ2-5 | 14 | NA | TRBV13 | CASSLRGNQETQYF
TRBJ1-5 | 19 | NA | TRBV5-8 | CASSPTSTNSPLHNQPQHF
TRBJ1-2 | 15 | NA | TRBV6-5 | CASSYGRGQGYGYTF
TRBJ2-1 | 15 | TRBD1 | TRBV19 | CASSITGQGNNEQFF
TRBJ2-2 | 15 | NA | TRBV7-7 | CASSPAGRGTGELFF
TRBJ1-2 | 11 | NA | TRBV5-4 | CASSFGFGYTF
TRBJ1-5 | 15 | TRBD1 | TRBV7-2 | CASSTGDVLNQPQHF
TRBJ1-5 | 13 | NA | TRBV24-1 | CATRQDLNQPQHF
TRBJ1-2 | 15 | NA | TRBV6-5 | CASSDDQGHLYGYTF
TRBJ2-3 | 14 | NA | TRBV6-5 | CASSSPPEGDTQYF
TRBJ2-7 | 13 | TRBD1 | TRBV5-8 | CASSLEDRDEQYF
TRBJ2-7 | 15 | NA | TRBV18 | CASSQTVAGTDEQYF
TRBJ1-4 | 16 | NA | TRBV4-3 | CASSPHGGGAGEKLFF
TRBJ1-5 | 15 | TRBD1 | TRBV5-8 | CASSPGTGEGQPQHF
TRBJ2-7 | 20 | TRBD1 | TRBV6-1 | CASSGGTGTGAPISSYEQYF
TRBJ1-2 | 15 | NA | TRBV4-3 | CASSQDSQGYYGYTF
TRBJ1-1 | 12 | NA | TRBV29-1 | CSVRGGYTEAFF
TRBJ2-7 | 13 | TRBD1 | TRBV7-7 | CASSLATGGEQYF
TRBJ1-2 | 15 | NA | TRBV9 | CASSVGSGAPFGYTF
TRBJ1-2 | 14 | NA | TRBV6-5 | CASSYSWQDYGYTF
TRBJ2-7 | 14 | NA | TRBV19 | CASSDTGRTYEQYF
TRBJ2-1 | 19 | TRBD2 | TRBV3-1/TRBV3-2 | CASSHEGTSGAGSYNEQFF
TRBJ1-2 | 12 | NA | TRBV6-5 | CASTLTGGGYTF
TRBJ1-2 | 15 | NA | TRBV5-6 | CASSPVGGASYGYTF
TRBJ2-7 | 11 | NA | TRBV18 | CASSPDYEQYF
TRBJ1-3 | 16 | NA | TRBV6-5 | CASSYSFRGTGNTIYF
TRBJ1-2 | 15 | TRBD1 | TRBV6-5 | CASSTTGGSVYGYTF
TRBJ1-1 | 16 | NA | TRBV30 | CAWSVEEFRMNTEAFF
TRBJ2-3 | 12 | NA | TRBV9 | CASSVEADTQYF
TRBJ2-2 | 16 | NA | TRBV11-2 | CASSLVVGMNTGELFF
TRBJ1-5 | 16 | TRBD1 | TRBV4-1 | CASSQEGPGGYQPQHF
TRBJ1-2 | 14 | NA | TRBV7-9 | CASSLETPSYGYTF
TRBJ2-3 | 16 | TRBD2 | TRBV27 | CASIDVGGGLTDTQYF
TRBJ1-4 | 14 | TRBD1 | TRBV5-1 | CASSWTGVGEKLFF
TRBJ1-1 | 12 | NA | TRBV6-5 | CASNEGGLRAFF
TRBJ1-1 | 10 | NA | TRBV12-3/TRBV12-4 | CAISGTRAFF
TRBJ2-7 | 15 | TRBD1 | TRBV7-9 | CASSLSGTGNNEQYF
TRBJ2-2 | 15 | NA | TRBV7-3 | CASSLSDSDTGELFF
TRBJ1-1 | 14 | NA | TRBV7-8 | CASSQGPTYTEAFF
TRBJ2-3 | 14 | NA | TRBV7-3 | CASSSQGLTDTQYF
TRBJ1-5 | 15 | NA | TRBV6-1 | CASSEPSGSNQPQHF
TRBJ1-2 | 15 | TRBD1 | TRBV6-5 | CASSNGQVANYGYTF
TRBJ2-3 | 17 | TRBD2 | TRBV4-3 | CASSPGTSGGSTDTQYF
TRBJ1-1 | 15 | NA | TRBV6-2/TRBV6-3 | CASSDRTEPLTEAFF
TRBJ2-2 | 12 | NA | TRBV5-4 | CASSPYTGELFF
TRBJ1-2 | 17 | TRBD1 | TRBV19 | CASSPTLTGSVYYGYTF
TRBJ2-1 | 17 | NA | TRBV4-3 | CASSQEGTQSSYNEQFF
TRBJ2-7 | 14 | TRBD1 | TRBV25-1 | CASSPGQTKLVEYF
TRBJ1-1 | 14 | NA | TRBV30 | CAWSVLYGNTEAFF